One and the same sample provided the 14 T cell receptor beta chains below, sequenced in a study of T cells in Graves' hyperthyroidism and ophthalmopathy. Amplification of TCR beta CDR3 regions was performed using RNA transcripts as template. The TCR CDR3 was amplified in a first-round RT-PCR using the HTBI primer set. MiXCR was run by TCRdb on the multiplex PCR reads, yielding one entry per CDR3 protein. The table includes nearly 600,000 distinct CDR3 sequences, approximately 14% detected once. Sequenced material: blood. Receptors were obtained from a woman in her twenties or thirties with Graves' hyperthyroidism that later progressed to Graves' ophthalmopathy.

This clonotype was observed at least ten times. The gene calls are TRBV11-2 and TRBJ2-1, with TRBD1 matching over 8 bases. V lost 5 bases, J lost 10 bases, and 4 bases stayed unmatched. There are 12 residues in the CDR3. Germline V gives CDR1 SGHAT, CDR2 FQNNGV. DNA of the CDR3: TGTGCCAGCAGCCAGACAGGGGAAGAGCAGTTCTTC. Its protein is CASSQTGEEQFF.

V is TRBV5-1 and J is TRBJ2-7; D remains ambiguous. CDR1 and CDR2 from the germline V gene are SGHRS and YFSETQ. V was shortened by 5 bases and J by 1 base, with 10 bases between the two germline ends. CDR3 size: 13 residues. The chain's CDR3 is CASSPVGSYEQYF. Written as DNA, the CDR3 is TGCGCCAGCAGTCCGGTAGGGTCCTACGAGCAGTACTTC.

On this clonotype itself: A read error may account for a junction end that differs from germline. The genes are TRBV19 and TRBJ1-2; no clear D. The CDR3 has 14 residues. Germline lookup yields CDR1 LNHDA and CDR2 SQIVND (reference sequence). CDR3 sequence: CASRHPAASYGYIF. The CDR3 DNA is TGTGCCAGTAGACATCCGGCAGCTTCTTATGGCTACATCTTC.

This clonotype was counted between two and nine times. The chain carries TRBV15 and TRBJ1-1, with D unresolved. This CDR3 region has 15 residues. Trimming removed 3 bases at V and 0 bases at J, with 11 bases between. Per the germline V gene, CDR1 is LNHNV and CDR2 is YYDKDF (reference sequence). The CDR3 protein is CATSRGSGMNTEAFF. CDR3 coding DNA: TGTGCCACCAGCAGGGGGTCGGGGATGAACACTGAAGCTTTCTTT. Full variable domain (missing parts from reference TRBV15 and TRBJ1-1): DAMVIQNPRYQVTQFGKPVTLSCSQTLNHNVMYWYQQKSSQAPKLLFHYYDKDFNNEADTPDNFQSRRPNTSFCFLDIRSPGLGDTAMYLCATSRGSGMNTEAFFGQGTRLTVV.

The chain recombines TRBV20-1 with TRBJ1-5; D is undetermined. The germline V gene has CDR1 DFQATT and CDR2 SNEGSKA (reference sequence). The CDR3 covers 14 residues. The V end was cut by 0 bases, the J end by 1 base, with 7 bases between. CDR3 sequence reads: CSARDWGSNQPQHF. Written as DNA, the CDR3 is TGCAGTGCTAGAGATTGGGGAAGCAATCAGCCCCAGCATTTT.

This clonotype turned up a few times. The CDR3: CSAPPGKNTGELFF. As DNA, the CDR3 is TGCAGTGCCCCTCCGGGAAAGAACACCGGGGAGCTGTTTTTT. This chain links TRBV20-1 with TRBJ2-2, with D tentatively TRBD2 (5 bases). This CDR3 comprises 14 residues. Germline V lookup: CDR1 DFQATT, CDR2 SNEGSKA (reference sequence). V was clipped by 6 bases and J by 1 base, with 12 bases between them.

This clonotype was recorded at least ten times. The rearrangement links TRBV6-1 to TRBJ2-3; TRBD2 might be the D (6 bases). The CDR3 covers 14 residues. From germline, CDR1 is MNHNS and CDR2 SASEGT. V lost 5 bases to trimming and J lost 0 bases, with 9 bases between them. CDR3 loop: CASSLTRSTDTQYF. The DNA for the CDR3 is TGTGCCAGCAGTTTGACTAGAAGCACAGATACGCAGTATTTT.

This clonotype was picked up a small number of times. J is TRBJ1-1 and V is TRBV29-1; TRBD1 matches 12 bases. The CDR3 is 15 residues long. From germline, CDR1 is SQVTM and CDR2 ANQGSEA. The V segment lost 6 bases and the J segment 0 bases; nucleotides outside the gene matches: 5. DNA of the CDR3: TGCAGCGTGGGGACAGGGGGCACGATGAACACTGAAGCTTTCTTT. Translation: CSVGTGGTMNTEAFF.

This clonotype came up many times. V is TRBV2 and J is TRBJ2-1; D not certain. This CDR3 region has 14 residues. V was cut by 3 bases and J by 1 base, with 7 bases left in between. Germline loops: CDR1 SNHLY, CDR2 FYNNEI. CDR3 region: CASSDLPSYNEQFF. CDR3 in DNA: TGTGCCAGCAGTGACCTCCCTTCCTACAATGAGCAGTTCTTC.

The rearrangement joins TRBV5-1 to TRBJ2-1; perhaps D is TRBD1 or TRBD2 (5 bases each). CDR1 and CDR2 from the germline V gene are SGHRS and YFSETQ. CDR3 length: 13 amino acids. V was cut by 3 bases and J by 4 bases, with 8 bases left in between. Here the CDR3 reads CASSWDGYNEQFF. The CDR3 bases are TGCGCCAGCAGCTGGGACGGATACAATGAGCAGTTCTTC.

A word on this clonotype: This could be a read error, since a much larger clone is one nucleotide away. V gene TRBV12-3 or TRBV12-4 combines with J gene TRBJ1-2; D is uncertain. There are 12 residues in the CDR3. V lost 5 bases and J lost 7, with 11 bases in between. CDR3 nucleotides: TGTGCCAGCAGTGTTAAGTGGTGTGGCTACACCTTC. Translated: CASSVKWCGYTF.

The chain combines TRBV27 with TRBJ2-1; weak D call: TRBD2 (6 bases). In germline, CDR1 is MNHEY, CDR2 SMNVEV (reference sequence). This CDR3 spans 15 amino acids. Trimming pared 1 base from V and 8 bases from J, leaving 15 bases between. DNA for the CDR3: TGTGCCAGCAGTTTATGGGGAGGTGGTTTAGATGAGCAGTTCTTC. It translates to CASSLWGGGLDEQFF.

Turning to this clonotype: A junction end diverges from the germline sequence, so it may reflect a read error. V gene TRBV5-6 combines with J gene TRBJ2-6; D is undetermined. From germline, CDR1 is SGHDT and CDR2 YYEEEE. The CDR3 length is 16 residues. The CDR3 region has the DNA TGTACCAGCAGCTTGGAAACGAGCCTCTGGGCCAACGTCCTGACTTTC. This translates into CTSSLETSLWANVLTF.

In this sample, this clonotype turned up a few times. The V and J genes are TRBV6-1 and TRBJ1-3, with a weak D call TRBD1 (5 bases). Germline CDR1 reads MNHNS; CDR2 reads SASEGT. The CDR3 runs to 16 residues. V dropped 5 bases and J dropped 3 bases, with 17 bases sitting between them. CDR3 in amino acids: CASSLGGSLGGNTIYF. In nucleotides, the CDR3 is TGTGCCAGCAGTTTGGGGGGGTCCTTAGGTGGAAACACCATATATTTT.